This TCR beta chain derives from a study of shared clonotypes between healthy human individuals. Whole-study findings and limits: Generally, naive subsets (rather than memory subsets) showed larger estimated richness.

Notes on this clone: The antigen is not known.

Germline lookup yields CDR1 SNHLY and CDR2 FYNNEI. The CDR3 loop spans 14 amino acids. V lost 7 bases, J lost 1 base, and 4 bases stayed unmatched. Authors' methods: Junction-only immunoSEQ data arrived without quality scores, meaning filtering differed. This table comes from immunoSEQ multiplex PCR, and its TCRdb copy is limited to in-frame clones, with some not included. D and trimming were read from the DNA, whereas the V and J calls and clone size are those reported in that table. This repertoire shows under 2.5 million clones, 85% to 95% found once; its top ten account for around 0.38%. Sequenced sample: naive CD4+ T cells from PBMCs. Subset defined: CD45RA+ positively selected. The receptor's source is a man between 18 and 35 years old in good health. Some clones in this sample may be carry-over from other donors' samples. The chain couples TRBV2 to TRBJ2-5; 9 nucleotides line up with TRBD1. CDR3 amino acids: CASKVTGGQETQYF. DNA of the CDR3: TGTGCCAGCAAGGTGACAGGGGGCCAAGAGACCCAGTACTTC.